This TCR beta chain was identified during a study of blood T cell repertoires in COVID-19. This clone was recorded only once. The repertoire was sequenced with immunoSEQ multiplex PCR; TCRdb's copy has only in-frame clones and lacks some. The sample shows over 350,000 clones, approximately 90% of them seen only once. Trimming took 0 bases from V and 2 from J; bases not matched to a gene: 1. This CDR3 contains 16 residues. CDR1 is MRHNA and CDR2 is SNTAGT in the germline V gene. The origin of this receptor is a woman aged 25 to 39 with acute or convalescent COVID-19. The source material was peripheral blood. This chain joins TRBV6-4 and TRBJ2-2, with TRBD2 matching over 9 bases. Here the CDR3 DNA reads TGTGCCAGCAGTGACTCTAGCGGGGGAAACACCGGGGAGCTGTTTTTT. Amino acids: CASSDSSGGNTGELFF.